This passage covers 18 T cell receptor beta chains from one sample sequenced in a study of read filtering for tumor transcriptome and immune sequencing. The library was built from about 370 ng RNA with molecular barcoded adaptors for alpha/delta and beta/gamma chains. Via MiXCR, TCRdb re-called the reads, giving one row per CDR3 protein. The data show about 130,000 distinct CDR3 sequences, with approximately 13% seen just once and 8.4% held by the top ten. The material sequenced was a population of CD138-negative cells sorted from bone marrow. These receptor sequences come from a donor aged 40 or older with multiple myeloma.

This clonotype was counted ten times or more. This chain connects TRBV7-9 to TRBJ2-1; 8 bases agree with TRBD2. V was pared by 5 bases and J by 5 bases, with 8 bases of the junction left unmatched. CDR1 is SEHNR and CDR2 is FQNEAQ in the germline V gene (reference sequence). CDR3 size: 15 residues. For the CDR3, the DNA is TGTGCCAGCAGCCCCAGACTAGCGCCAGACAATGAGCAGTTCTTC. This codes for CASSPRLAPDNEQFF.

This clonotype occurred many times. This sequence joins TRBV7-9 and TRBJ2-7; no clear D. CDR1 SEHNR and CDR2 FQNEAQ come from the germline V gene (reference sequence). The CDR3 totals 15 residues. Trimming stripped 4 bases from V and 4 bases from J, with 17 bases between. CDR3 in amino acids: CASSSPTGLNYEQYF. The CDR3 bases are TGTGCCAGCAGCTCTCCAACGGGCCTCAATTACGAGCAGTACTTC.

This clonotype has only one observation. Because it lacks the conserved phenylalanine or tryptophan at the end, this CDR3 is likely a read error. No DNA is shown, since the ends of the CDR3 on it are uncertain; the CDR3 is the one TCRdb lists. The rearrangement joins TRBV6-5 to TRBJ2-1; the table's TRBD2 call for D was not verified on the DNA. The CDR3 extends over 18 residues, inclusive of both ends. Germline V gives CDR1 MNHEY, CDR2 SVGAGI. The CDR3 here is CASSAQPYRVTSPDEQVS.

This clonotype was observed many times. The V gene is TRBV14, the J gene TRBJ2-7; no reliable D call. CDR1 SGHDN and CDR2 FVKESK come from the germline V gene. With 3 bases removed from V and 2 bases from J, the gap between germline ends came to 11 bases. This CDR3 contains 14 residues. The CDR3 DNA is TGTGCCAGCAGCCACGAGTTCGGACCCTACGAGCAGTACTTC. Translation gives CASSHEFGPYEQYF. Supplemented by reference TRBV14 and TRBJ2-7, the full variable domain reads EAGVTQFPSHSVIEKGQTVTLRCDPISGHDNLYWYRRVMGKEIKFLLHFVKESKQDESGMPNNRFLAERTGGTYSTLKVQPAELEDSGVYFCASSHEFGPYEQYFGPGTRLTVT.

Ten or more counts support this clonotype. Here the CDR3 DNA reads TGTGCCACCAGCAGAGATCTCTCGCGGGGGAAAGTAAGAGATACGCAGTATTTT. Its translation: CATSRDLSRGKVRDTQYF. The chain employs TRBV15 and TRBJ2-3; 7 nucleotides match TRBD2. There are 18 residues in the CDR3. V dropped 0 bases and J dropped 5; count of bases not matched to a gene: 14. CDR1 LNHNV and CDR2 YYDKDF come from the germline V gene (reference sequence).

There are many counts of this clonotype. The V and J genes are TRBV6-5 and TRBJ1-1, with a tentative D call TRBD1 (6 bases). The germline V gene has CDR1 MNHEY and CDR2 SVGAGI. V was clipped by 1 base and J by 8 bases, with 17 bases between them. The CDR3 covers 15 residues. DNA of the CDR3: TGTGCCAGCAGTTACTTTGACGACAGGACCCTAGAAGCTTTCTTT. This codes for CASSYFDDRTLEAFF.

This clonotype showed up many times. This chain joins TRBV12-3 or TRBV12-4 and TRBJ2-1; 7 positions agree with TRBD2. This CDR3 region has 15 residues. Germline trimming cut 6 bases from V and 4 bases from J; bases unmatched to any gene: 9. The DNA for the CDR3 is TGTGCCAGCAGACCGTCGGGGGGACTATACAATGAGCAGTTCTTC. Protein: CASRPSGGLYNEQFF.

Worth noting for this clonotype: A far larger clone is a single base away, which makes a read error likely. The J gene is TRBJ1-1, the V gene TRBV5-1; 7 nucleotides agree with TRBD1. The CDR3 sequence is 15 residues long. Germline loops: CDR1 SGHRS, CDR2 YFSETQ. The chain's CDR3 is CTSSETGKGYTEAFF. CDR3 DNA: TGTACCAGCAGCGAGACAGGGAAGGGTTACACTGAAGCTTTCTTT.

This clonotype was detected many times. The chain has TRBV6-2 or TRBV6-3 and TRBJ2-2; D is possibly TRBD2 (5 bases). The CDR3 sequence is 14 residues long. The ends were cut back, 0 bases at V and 7 bases at J, with 9 bases in the middle. CDR1 is MNHEY, CDR2 SVGEGT, per germline. The CDR3 nucleotides are TGTGCCAGCAGTTACTCCCTAGCCGACGGGGAGCTGTTTTTT. Translation gives CASSYSLADGELFF.

On this clonotype: A much larger clone is a single base away; this may be a read error. The chain recombines TRBV20-1 with TRBJ2-2, with D possibly being TRBD2 (6 bases). The CDR3 extends over 15 amino acids. CDR1 DFQATT and CDR2 SNEGSKA come from the germline V gene (reference sequence). CDR3 nucleotide sequence: TGCAGTACTAGGTCCGGGAGTTCAAACACCGGGGAGCTGTTTTTT. Its protein product is CSTRSGSSNTGELFF.

At least ten counts were recorded for this clonotype. Here the CDR3 DNA reads TGTGCCAGCAGCAACAGAGGTAGCGGGGGCTCGGATACGCAGTATTTT. Residues: CASSNRGSGGSDTQYF. The chain links TRBV3-1 to TRBJ2-3; 9 bases agree with TRBD2. Trimming took 5 bases from V and 6 from J; bases not matched to a gene: 12. This CDR3 spans 16 amino acids. Germline V gives CDR1 LGHDT, CDR2 YNNKEL (reference sequence).

This clonotype was seen at least ten times. The chain has TRBV7-2 and TRBJ1-1; the D is unclear. CDR3 size: 12 residues. V was trimmed by 3 bases and J by 4 bases, leaving 6 bases between them. Germline loops: CDR1 SGHTA, CDR2 FQGNSA. The CDR3 DNA follows: TGTGCCAGCAGCTTGCTACCCACTGAAGCTTTCTTT. It codes for CASSLLPTEAFF. The variable domain in full, with the rest retrieved from reference TRBV7-2 and TRBJ1-1, is GAGVSQSPSNKVTEKGKDVELRCDPISGHTALYWYRQSLGQGLEFLIYFQGNSAPDKSGLPSDRFSAERTGGSVSTLTIQRTQQEDSAVYLCASSLLPTEAFFGQGTRLTVV.

This clonotype was counted ten times or more. V usage is TRBV7-2 and J usage is TRBJ2-1; weak D call: TRBD2 (5 bases). Germline CDR1 SGHTA, CDR2 FQGNSA. This CDR3 has 17 residues. V dropped 1 base and J dropped 4 bases, with 17 bases sitting between them. CDR3 sequence: CASSLESLAGLYNEQFF. The CDR3 nucleotides read TGTGCCAGCAGCTTAGAGTCTTTGGCGGGTCTTTACAATGAGCAGTTCTTC.

This clonotype was seen many times. This sequence joins TRBV7-2 and TRBJ2-1; TRBD2 is a possible D gene (6 bases). The CDR3 totals 15 residues. Trimming removed 1 base at V and 3 bases at J, with 10 bases between. CDR1 and CDR2 from the germline V gene are SGHTA and FQGNSA. Here the CDR3 DNA reads TGTGCCAGCAGCTTAGACGGCGGGAACTACAATGAGCAGTTCTTC. Protein sequence: CASSLDGGNYNEQFF.

Only a few counts were recorded for this clonotype. Likely a read error: the CDR3 ends without its conserved phenylalanine or tryptophan. CDR3 sequence: CASSLSTGHGYTY. The CDR3 coding sequence is TGTGCCAGCAGTTTATCGACAGGGCATGGCTACACCTAC. The rearrangement links TRBV27 to TRBJ1-2; 7 nucleotides line up with TRBD1. In germline, CDR1 is MNHEY, CDR2 SMNVEV (reference sequence). This CDR3 region has 13 residues. V shed 0 bases, J shed 6 bases, and the junction held 1 base outside the gene matches.

This clonotype was found many times. V gene TRBV12-3 or TRBV12-4 combines with J gene TRBJ2-1; maybe TRBD2 (5 bases). The CDR3 extends over 15 amino acids. V was pared by 4 bases and J by 0 bases, with 10 bases between. DNA for the CDR3: TGTGCCAGCAGTTCCGGCGGGCCCTCCTACAATGAGCAGTTCTTC. Translated: CASSSGGPSYNEQFF.

In its sample, this clonotype was seen many times. The chain is built from TRBV10-2 and TRBJ2-1; 12 bases are shared with TRBD2. CDR1 WSHSY and CDR2 SAAADI come from the germline V gene. V gave up 4 bases and J gave up 0 bases; unmatched junction bases: 4. The CDR3 is 17 residues long. This chain's CDR3 is CASSGTSGNSSYNEQFF. The CDR3 nucleotides read TGCGCCAGCAGTGGGACTAGCGGGAACAGCTCCTACAATGAGCAGTTCTTC.

This clonotype was recorded only once. This could be a read error, since a much larger clone is one nucleotide away. V is TRBV12-3 or TRBV12-4 and J is TRBJ2-7, with D uncertain. The CDR3 covers 12 residues. Trimming shortened V by 4 bases and J by 6 bases, and 10 bases separated the two germline ends. The CDR3 protein is CASSSQPREQYF. The CDR3 region has the DNA TGTGCCAGCAGTTCACAGCCGCGCGAGCAGTACTTC.